This T cell receptor beta chain was identified during a study of beta chain features in type 1 diabetes. On the study more broadly: Sorted cells examined across all samples numbered 107,917,701. Findings of the study overall: The study found fewer insertions and more deletions at VDJ junctions in type 1 diabetes patients.

About this clone itself: Its target is not known.

Expressed TCRB transcripts were sequenced because the entire RNA isolate underwent reverse transcription. Sequencing used immunoSEQ multiplex PCR; TCRdb keeps in-frame clones, though not all of them. The sample has a few hundred thousand clones; less than 35% are singletons. Sorting produced populations that all topped 95% purity. This TCR came from a man in his thirties or forties in good health. The sequenced sample consisted of central memory CD4+ T cells from blood.

In DNA form, the CDR3 reads TGCAGCGCCTGGGGGGCCAACGTCCTGACTTTC. Protein sequence: CSAWGANVLTF. This chain joins TRBV29-1 and TRBJ2-6; D not certain. The V gene's germline CDR1 is SQVTM and CDR2 ANQGSEA. The CDR3 has 11 amino acids. Trimming pared 7 bases from V and 4 bases from J, leaving 5 bases between.